This TCR beta chain was documented in a study of vaccination and CD4 T cells after COVID-19 (dated by TCRdb to 2022 to 2024). Study-level background: Convalescent patients had a positive SARS-CoV-2 result on nasal swab PCR, and of these patients, nine had mild disease and one had severe disease. The convalescent cohort comprised six males and four females, including two Hispanic individuals, seven Caucasians, two Asians and one multiracial person. Two doses of either the Pfizer-BioNTech BNT162b2 vaccine (n=8) or the Moderna mRNA-1273 vaccine (n=2) were administered to participants. Post-COVID blood samples were collected from convalescent patients a median of around 100 days after diagnosis, with a range of roughly 30 to 170 days. Post-vaccine blood samples were taken a median of around 77 days after the second vaccine dose, with a range of about 13 to 250 days. For stimulating the cultures, overlapping spike peptide pools were used, derived from SARS-CoV-2 as well as from the common cold coronaviruses HCoV-NL63, HCoV-OC43 and HCoV-229E. Control cultures received a CEFX viral epitope pool as the positive control, an HIV-1 Nef peptide pool as the negative control, or no peptide. In more than eight COVID-19 convalescent patients and a handful of infection-naive healthy vaccine recipients, researchers compared the spike-specific CD4+ TCR repertoire from before mRNA vaccination with the repertoire from after.

Receptor libraries were prepared by PCR. DNA from cultured CD4+ T cells was subjected to TCR sequencing with the Oncomine TCR Beta short-read assay at the Johns Hopkins FTIC core. Genomic DNA was extracted from the cultured CD4+ T cells with the QIAamp micro DNA kit. The Oncomine TCR Beta libraries from cultured CD4+ T cells were pooled using unique dual indexes and then sequenced on an Illumina iSeq 100. In the paper's pipeline: Non-productive sequences were filtered out, and CDR3s that did not start with C, did not end with F or W, or were shorter than 7 amino acids were discarded. The MANAFEST web application identified antigen-specific clonotypes by comparing peptide-stimulated wells against reference wells and other culture wells. An FDR below 0.05, an odds ratio above 5, and a productive frequency above 0.1% in at least two of three replicate wells were required for clones to be considered positive. A clonotype was classed as cross-reactive if the clonotype showed significant expansion both in SARS-CoV-2 spike wells and in at least one common cold coronavirus spike condition. CDR3 homology was assessed with Levenshtein distances (stringdist) and unrooted phylogenetic trees (ape) in R version 3.6.1. In TCRdb, the public reads were trimmed at Q25 with fastp and aligned with MiXCR, with productive beta chains retained. Rows merge per CDR3 protein into single entries with the most common DNA and genes. Here the V and J calls rest on TCRdb's processing, not on the authors' analysis. The sample table contains approximately 9,800 distinct CDR3 sequences; only one count was recorded for about three fifths of them. About a quarter of the sample comes from the top ten.

As concerns this clonotype: Its binding antigen is unknown. No per-base quality is available; no much larger clone lies one base away.

The CDR3 contains 13 residues, cysteine and phenylalanine counted. Only the CDR3 DNA stays, 39 bases, in frame from base 1. V loses 2 bases, J loses 2 bases, and the germline ends lie 7 bases apart. For CDR1 and CDR2, the germline V gene (reference sequence) lists GTSNPN and SVGIG. The treatment or condition label here, explained by the study, means: roughly 10-day PBMC culture with coronavirus spike peptide pools or control peptides (ViraFEST assay). The ViraFEST assay, used in the study, expanded antigen-specific T cells with peptide pools and then identified the expanded clonotypes through TCR sequencing. The convalescent patients' positive SARS-CoV-2 PCR tests were from March to December 2020, which was before the Alpha, Beta and Delta variants emerged in the United States. Each well held millions of PBMCs cultured in IMDM containing roughly 5% human AB serum and around 9.2 IU/ml IL-2, with 7.5 to 10 ug/ml peptide pools added. On days 3 and 7, half of the culture medium was replaced with fresh IL-2-containing medium. After 9 to 10 days of culture, CD4+ T cells were isolated by negative selection using the EasySep CD4+ T cell isolation kit. Ficoll-Paque Plus gradient centrifugation was used to isolate PBMCs from whole blood, and the isolated PBMCs were then either used fresh or cryopreserved at -140C. Each culture condition was generally run in triplicate wells.

Summary of the overall study and its limitations: Of the vaccine-specific clones found in convalescent patients, nearly all (304 of 307) were mono-reactive for SARS-CoV-2 spike instead of being cross-reactive with common cold coronaviruses. Among convalescent patients, a median about 90% of the SARS-CoV-2-reactive clones seen after vaccination appeared only after vaccination, which suggests priming specific to the vaccine. Only a relatively small number of convalescent patients were included in the study, and early timepoints following natural infection were not analyzed. The median number of SARS-CoV-2-reactive clonotypes rose from 20 to 25 after infection to 38 after vaccination, but the change was not significant.

Rearrangement joined TRBV30 to TRBJ1-5; no D segment can be confidently identified. The material sequenced was CD4+ T cells from blood, cultured in vitro. This receptor was identified in a human donor who had recovered from COVID-19. The nucleotide sequence is given as TGTGCCTGGAGTCCCCAAGGCAATCAGCCCCAGCATTTT. Protein translation: CAWSPQGNQPQHF.